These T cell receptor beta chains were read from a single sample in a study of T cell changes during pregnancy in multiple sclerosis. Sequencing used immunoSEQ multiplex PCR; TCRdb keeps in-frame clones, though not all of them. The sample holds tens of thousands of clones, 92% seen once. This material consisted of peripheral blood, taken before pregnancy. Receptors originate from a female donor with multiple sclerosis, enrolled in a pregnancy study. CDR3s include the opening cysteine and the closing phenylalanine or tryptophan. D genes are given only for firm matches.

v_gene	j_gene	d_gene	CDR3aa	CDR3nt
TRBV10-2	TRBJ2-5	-	CASSGGDGGGETQYF	TGCGCCAGCAGTGGAGGCGACGGGGGTGGGGAGACCCAGTACTTC
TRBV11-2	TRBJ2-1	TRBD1	CASSSNRDRSYNEQFF	TGTGCCAGCAGCTCCAATCGGGACAGGTCCTACAATGAGCAGTTCTTC
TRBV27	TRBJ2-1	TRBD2	CASSPTRGLAGTNEQFF	TGTGCCAGCAGCCCGACCCGGGGGCTAGCGGGGACCAATGAGCAGTTCTTC
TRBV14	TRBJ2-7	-	CASSQVRYEQYF	TGTGCCAGCAGCCAGGTTAGATACGAGCAGTACTTC
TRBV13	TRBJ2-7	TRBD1	CASSSGDRDSPSYEQYF	TGTGCCAGCAGCTCAGGAGACCGGGACAGTCCGAGCTACGAGCAGTACTTC
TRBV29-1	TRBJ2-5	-	CSVVLELRETQYF	TGCAGCGTTGTTTTAGAGTTGCGAGAGACCCAGTACTTC
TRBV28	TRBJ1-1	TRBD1	CASSLVGGQGAMNTEAFF	TGTGCCAGCAGTTTAGTTGGGGGACAGGGGGCAATGAACACTGAAGCTTTCTTT
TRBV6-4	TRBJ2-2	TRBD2	CASSDSSSGGGDTGELFF	TGTGCCAGCAGTGACTCGAGTAGCGGGGGGGGCGACACCGGGGAGCTGTTTTTT
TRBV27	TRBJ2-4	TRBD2	CATKAGGSSAQYF	TGTGCCACCAAGGCGGGGGGGTCCTCGGCTCAGTACTTC
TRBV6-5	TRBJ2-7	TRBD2	CASSSGGFSYEQYF	TGTGCCAGCAGTAGCGGGGGTTTCTCCTACGAGCAGTACTTC